Following are 15 T cell receptor beta chains from one sample sequenced in a study of blood T cell repertoires in COVID-19. Only in-frame clones appear in the TCRdb table, and some are missing; sequencing was by immunoSEQ multiplex PCR. The sample lists roughly 400,000 clones; approximately 87% were seen once. Sequencing was carried out using PBMCs or T cells enriched from blood (not recorded which). Source of these receptors: a woman in her forties or fifties who had recovered from COVID-19.

The chain recombines TRBV6-2 or TRBV6-3 with TRBJ1-2, with 9 positions matching TRBD1. This CDR3 has 15 amino acids. Germline V gene data show CDR1 as MNHEY and CDR2 as SVGEGT. J was trimmed by 3 bases and V by 5 bases; bases with no gene match: 7. This CDR3 reads CASSQQGANYYGYTF. The CDR3 DNA is TGTGCCAGCAGTCAACAGGGGGCCAATTACTATGGCTACACCTTC.

The chain couples TRBV6-5 to TRBJ1-4; D is unresolved. The length of the CDR3 is 13 residues. The V and J ends lost 0 bases and 12 bases respectively, with 11 bases between them. The germline V gene encodes CDR1 MNHEY and CDR2 SVGAGI. The CDR3 loop reads CASSYSLSRELFF. CDR3 DNA: TGTGCCAGCAGTTACTCCCTATCGAGGGAACTGTTTTTT.

The CDR3 DNA is TGTGCCAGTAGTAAATCCCAGCGGGCTCTAGGCCAGCCCCAGCATTTT. Its protein is CASSKSQRALGQPQHF. This rearrangement joins TRBV19 to TRBJ1-5; D is unclear. The V gene lost 4 bases and the J gene lost 7 bases, with 20 bases spanning the gap. The CDR3 totals 16 residues. Looked up from germline, CDR1 is LNHDA and CDR2 is SQIVND (reference sequence).

This clone appeared once. The genes are TRBV5-1 and TRBJ2-5; 13 nucleotides line up with TRBD2. With 4 bases clipped from V and 3 bases from J, the junction kept 3 bases outside the gene matches. This CDR3 spans 15 amino acids. Germline values: CDR1 SGHRS, CDR2 YFSETQ. CDR3: CASSRGTSGEETQYF. CDR3 bases: TGCGCCAGCAGCCGGGGGACTAGCGGGGAAGAGACCCAGTACTTC.

In DNA, the CDR3 is TGTGCCAGCAGCCCTATGGACAGGCGGGACGGGGAGCTGTTTTTT. Translated: CASSPMDRRDGELFF. This sequence joins TRBV7-9 and TRBJ2-2; maybe TRBD1 (7 bases). The length of the CDR3 is 15 residues. Per the germline V gene, CDR1 is SEHNR and CDR2 is FQNEAQ (reference sequence). Trimming took off 5 bases at V and 7 bases at J, with 17 bases between the two ends. Supplemented by reference TRBV7-9 and TRBJ2-2, the full variable domain reads DTGVSQNPRHKITKRGQNVTFRCDPISEHNRLYWYRQTLGQGPEFLTYFQNEAQLEKSRLLSDRFSAERPKGSFSTLEIQRTEQGDSAMYLCASSPMDRRDGELFFGEGSRLTVL.

V usage is TRBV5-1 and J usage is TRBJ1-5; 8 positions match TRBD1. Trimming removed 0 bases from V and 6 bases from J; junction bases left unmatched: 8. From germline, CDR1 is SGHRS and CDR2 YFSETQ. The CDR3 runs to 16 residues. The CDR3 loop reads CASSLEAQGAGQPQHF. Here the CDR3 DNA reads TGCGCCAGCAGCTTGGAGGCTCAGGGGGCGGGTCAGCCCCAGCATTTT.

J is TRBJ1-1 and V is TRBV3-1 (or the pseudogene TRBV3-2), with unresolved D. The CDR3 spans 14 residues. The V end lost 1 base, the J end lost 6 bases, and 12 bases lay between the germline ends. CDR1 LGHDT and CDR2 YNNKEL come from the germline V gene (reference sequence). Here the CDR3 reads CASSQGQAAPEAFF. The CDR3 DNA sequence: TGTGCCAGCAGCCAAGGGCAGGCAGCTCCTGAAGCTTTCTTT.

The gene calls are TRBV7-3 and TRBJ2-3, with 7 positions matching TRBD2. Trimming removed 5 bases from V and 1 base from J; junction bases left unmatched: 9. This CDR3 is built from 16 residues. The germline CDR1 and CDR2 sequences are SGHTA and FQGTGA. CDR3 region: CASSPCGAGGTDTQYF. The CDR3 DNA is TGTGCCAGCAGCCCGTGTGGGGCGGGGGGCACAGATACGCAGTATTTT.

This chain links TRBV6-5 with TRBJ1-4; 8 bases agree with TRBD1. The CDR3 is made up of 14 amino acids. With V trimmed by 4 bases and J by 3 bases, 1 base remained unmatched. The germline V gene has CDR1 MNHEY and CDR2 SVGAGI. The CDR3 loop is CASSSQGANEKLFF. As DNA, the CDR3 is TGTGCCAGCAGTTCACAGGGGGCTAATGAAAAACTGTTTTTT.

The chain links TRBV7-2 to TRBJ2-7; no reliable D call. The ends were cut back, 6 bases at V and 8 bases at J, with 14 bases in the middle. Germline CDR1 SGHTA, CDR2 FQGNSA. The CDR3 extends over 12 amino acids. CDR3: CASRITPYKQYF. The CDR3 nucleotides are TGTGCCAGCAGGATTACCCCGTACAAGCAGTACTTC.

The chain combines TRBV3-1 (or the pseudogene TRBV3-2) with TRBJ1-6; TRBD1 is a possible D gene (6 bases). V was shortened by 6 bases and J by 7 bases, with 13 bases between the two germline ends. The CDR3 consists of 14 residues. Germline lookup yields CDR1 LGHDT and CDR2 YNNKEL (reference sequence). CDR3 loop: CASRRGTENSPLHF. DNA for the CDR3: TGTGCCAGCAGAAGGGGGACCGAAAATTCACCCCTCCACTTT.

The chain recombines TRBV14 with TRBJ2-7, with 9 bases aligning to TRBD1. J was trimmed by 3 bases and V by 6 bases; bases with no gene match: 6. CDR1 and CDR2 from the germline V gene are SGHDN and FVKESK. This CDR3 comprises 14 residues. In nucleotides, the CDR3 is TGTGCCAGCAGTTCCGGGACAGGGCTCTACGAGCAGTACTTC. It translates to CASSSGTGLYEQYF.

The V and J genes are TRBV6-5 and TRBJ2-2; 9 positions match TRBD2. V dropped 9 bases and J dropped 1; count of bases not matched to a gene: 6. There are 15 residues in the CDR3. CDR1 MNHEY and CDR2 SVGAGI come from the germline V gene. The CDR3 sequence is CASKSGGQNTGELFF. Here the CDR3 DNA reads TGTGCCAGTAAAAGCGGGGGGCAGAACACCGGGGAGCTGTTTTTT.

This clone was seen just once. The V gene is TRBV6-5, the J gene TRBJ1-6; D is unresolved. V lost 0 bases and J 6 bases, leaving 9 bases between the germline ends. Germline V gene sequence: CDR1 MNHEY, CDR2 SVGAGI. The CDR3 extends over 15 amino acids. The CDR3 spells CASSYSLQSNSPLHF. The CDR3 bases are TGTGCCAGCAGTTACTCGTTACAGAGTAATTCACCCCTCCACTTT.

Regarding this clone: This same CDR3 is encoded by further DNA sequences in the sample. The rearrangement joins TRBV5-1 to TRBJ1-1; D uncertain. Germline V gives CDR1 SGHRS, CDR2 YFSETQ. The CDR3 covers 13 residues. V was pared by 0 bases and J by 5 bases, with 8 bases between. CDR3: CASSLAGNTEAFF. The CDR3 DNA reads as TGCGCCAGCAGCTTGGCGGGGAATACTGAAGCTTTCTTT.